This T cell receptor (beta chain) is drawn from a study of identical twins. Study-level results: Fewer insertions characterized abundant cord blood beta clonotypes, whereas memory repertoires showed none.

The germline gives CDR1 MNHEY, CDR2 SVGEGT. The CDR3 spans 17 residues. J lost 1 base, V lost 7 bases, and 11 bases had no gene match. In this sample, this clonotype turned up many times. The target antigen is unknown. One entry per CDR3 protein, called by TCRdb with MiXCR from the 5' RACE reads. Here the sample spans 700,000 or so distinct CDR3 sequences, over 8.5% being singletons. These data also featured in a second study, about yellow fever vaccine responses in identical twins.

The chain combines TRBV6-2 or TRBV6-3 with TRBJ2-2; 8 bases align to TRBD1. What was sequenced was PBMCs. The receptor was isolated from a woman aged 18 to 35 in good health. CDR3 residues: CASTRGIGQGNTGELFF. CDR3 sequence (DNA): TGTGCCAGCACCAGAGGGATTGGACAGGGGAACACCGGGGAGCTGTTTTTT.